This is a list of T cell receptor beta chains from one sample in a study of T cell repertoires in cytomegalovirus infection. Each CDR3 protein is one row after TCRdb ran MiXCR on the reads. The table records about 680,000 distinct CDR3 sequences, approximately 24% of them present only once. The sample consisted of CD8+ T cells from PBMCs. The origin of the receptors is a human donor in good health (CMV status not recorded). Some clones in this sample may be carry-over from other donors' samples. Each CDR3 is given with its conserved first and last residue. The D gene is left open where the match is weak. A clone size is listed for some rows: how often the clone was seen (once, few, many), or a class if it is expanded.

>TRBJ1-6|TRBD1|many|TRBV28
TGTGCCAGCAGTTTGGGACAGGAAATCGTGGGGCGTTCACCCCTCCACTTT
CASSLGQEIVGRSPLHF
>TRBJ1-1|-|many|TRBV7-8
TGTGCCAGCAGCTTAGCGGGCCGACTGAACACTGAAGCTTTCTTT
CASSLAGRLNTEAFF
>TRBJ2-7|TRBD2|few|TRBV5-6
TGTGCCAGCAGCTTGCGGGGGGGCCGAGGGGAGCAGTACTTC
CASSLRGGRGEQYF
>TRBJ2-2|-|few|TRBV19
TGTGCCAGTAGTTATCAGGGGTTCGGGGAGCTGTTTTTT
CASSYQGFGELFF
>TRBJ2-5|-|-|TRBV5-5
TGTGCCAGCAGCTTGCTGCCCCCGGGGGTAGAGACCCAGTACTTC
CASSLLPPGVETQYF
>TRBJ2-1|TRBD1|many|TRBV7-2
TGTGCCAGCAGCTACGCGACAGGGGTTGAGCAGTTCTTC
CASSYATGVEQFF
>TRBJ1-2|TRBD1|-|TRBV29-1
TGCAGCGTTGAAGCCCCGGGACAGAGGACGAGCTACACCTTC
CSVEAPGQRTSYTF
>TRBJ1-5|TRBD1|many|TRBV7-4
TGTGCCAGCAGCTTAGTGAGGACAGGATGGGCCAATCAGCCCCAGCATTTT
CASSLVRTGWANQPQHF
>TRBJ2-5|-|many|TRBV7-3
TGTGCCAGCAGCCCCATCGGCGACGGGGGCAAGCAAGAGACCCAGTACTTC
CASSPIGDGGKQETQYF
>TRBJ2-2|-|-|TRBV6-8
TGTGCCAGCAGTTACATATCTATTTCTAACACCGGGGAGCTGTTTTTT
CASSYISISNTGELFF
>TRBJ1-1|-|few|TRBV19
TGTGCCAGTACCCCAGGGCAGGCCACTGAAGCTTTCTTT
CASTPGQATEAFF
>TRBJ1-1|-|few|TRBV29-1
TGCAGCGTTGAAGTCCCCAGGGCTGCTGAAGCTTTCTTT
CSVEVPRAAEAFF
>TRBJ2-4|-|-|TRBV5-1
TGCGCCAGCAGCTTCACTCCCATAAGAGTCGAGGGGAACATTCAGTACTTC
CASSFTPIRVEGNIQYF
>TRBJ1-6|-|few|TRBV20-1
TGCAGTGCTGAAGGGGAAAGCTATAATTCACCCCTCCACTTT
CSAEGESYNSPLHF
>TRBJ1-2|-|many|TRBV5-1
TGCGCCAGCAGCTCCGGGGAGGGCTACACCTTC
CASSSGEGYTF